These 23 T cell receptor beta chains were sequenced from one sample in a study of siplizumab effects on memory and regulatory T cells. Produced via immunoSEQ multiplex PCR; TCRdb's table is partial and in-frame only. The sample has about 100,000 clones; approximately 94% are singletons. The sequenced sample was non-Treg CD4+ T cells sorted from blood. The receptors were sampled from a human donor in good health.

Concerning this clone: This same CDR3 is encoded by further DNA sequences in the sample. The CDR3 here is CSVQARGGFGEQYF. The CDR3 DNA reads TGCAGCGTTCAGGCCAGGGGGGGCTTCGGCGAGCAGTACTTC. The rearrangement links TRBV29-1 to TRBJ2-7, with D possibly called TRBD1 or TRBD2 (7 bases each). Germline V gene lookup returns CDR1 SQVTM and CDR2 ANQGSEA. CDR3 length: 14 amino acids. V gave up 5 bases and J gave up 6 bases, with 20 bases separating them.

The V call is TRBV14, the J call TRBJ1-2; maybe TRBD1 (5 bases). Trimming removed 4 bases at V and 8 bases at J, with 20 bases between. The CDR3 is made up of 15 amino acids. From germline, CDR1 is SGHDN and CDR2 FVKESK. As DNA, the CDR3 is TGTGCCAGCAGCCGAGATACCGCGGGACTTTCGGGCTACACCTTC. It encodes CASSRDTAGLSGYTF.

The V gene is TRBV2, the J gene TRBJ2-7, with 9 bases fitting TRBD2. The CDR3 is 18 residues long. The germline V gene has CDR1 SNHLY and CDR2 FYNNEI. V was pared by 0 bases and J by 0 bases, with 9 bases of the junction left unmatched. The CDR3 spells CASSEAVGLARSSYEQYF. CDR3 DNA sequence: TGTGCCAGCAGTGAAGCCGTTGGACTAGCGAGGAGCTCCTACGAGCAGTACTTC.

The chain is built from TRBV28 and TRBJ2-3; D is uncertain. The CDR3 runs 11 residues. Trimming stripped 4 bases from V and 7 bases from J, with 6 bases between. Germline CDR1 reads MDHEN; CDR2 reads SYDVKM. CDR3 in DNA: TGTGCCAGCAGTTCCCGCTATACGCAGTATTTT. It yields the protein CASSSRYTQYF.

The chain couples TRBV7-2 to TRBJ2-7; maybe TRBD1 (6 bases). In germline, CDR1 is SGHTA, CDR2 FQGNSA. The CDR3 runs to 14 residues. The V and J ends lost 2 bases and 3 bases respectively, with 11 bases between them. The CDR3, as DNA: TGTGCCAGCAGCTTATCGGGACATGTCTACGAGCAGTACTTC. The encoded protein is CASSLSGHVYEQYF. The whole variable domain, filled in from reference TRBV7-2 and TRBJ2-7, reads GAGVSQSPSNKVTEKGKDVELRCDPISGHTALYWYRQSLGQGLEFLIYFQGNSAPDKSGLPSDRFSAERTGGSVSTLTIQRTQQEDSAVYLCASSLSGHVYEQYFGPGTRLTVT.

The CDR3 nucleotides read TGTGCCACCAGCAGAGGTGACGGGAGTGTCGTAGAGACCCAGTACTTC. Protein product: CATSRGDGSVVETQYF. V is TRBV15 and J is TRBJ2-5; D possibly corresponds to TRBD2 (6 bases). Deletions cut 1 base from V and 4 bases from J, with 16 bases between. The CDR3 covers 16 residues. Germline-derived CDR1 and CDR2 are LNHNV and YYDKDF (reference sequence).

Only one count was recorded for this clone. Here the CDR3 reads CASSLMSRDRAEYTGELFF. Written as DNA, the CDR3 is TGTGCCAGCAGCTTAATGTCCCGGGACAGGGCCGAATACACCGGGGAGCTGTTTTTT. The chain recombines TRBV7-3 with TRBJ2-2; TRBD1 aligns across 9 bases. J was trimmed by 3 bases and V by 1 base; bases with no gene match: 12. Germline values: CDR1 SGHTA, CDR2 FQGTGA. This CDR3 spans 19 amino acids.

The CDR3 is CASRDRRGETQYF. The CDR3 nucleotides read TGTGCCAGCAGGGACAGGAGGGGAGAGACCCAGTACTTC. The rearrangement uses TRBV19 and TRBJ2-5, with 8 bases that match TRBD1. The V and J ends lost 9 bases and 4 bases, in that order; junction bases with no gene match: 7. The CDR3 consists of 13 residues. The germline CDR1 and CDR2 sequences are LNHDA and SQIVND (reference sequence).

The CDR3 region has the DNA TGCAGCGTTGTAACCAAGGTTTTCCCCTACGAGCAGTACTTC. Its protein product is CSVVTKVFPYEQYF. The chain combines TRBV29-1 with TRBJ2-7; D is ambiguous. The germline CDR1 and CDR2 sequences are SQVTM and ANQGSEA. With 4 bases removed from V and 2 bases from J, the gap between germline ends came to 15 bases. The CDR3 is 14 amino acids.

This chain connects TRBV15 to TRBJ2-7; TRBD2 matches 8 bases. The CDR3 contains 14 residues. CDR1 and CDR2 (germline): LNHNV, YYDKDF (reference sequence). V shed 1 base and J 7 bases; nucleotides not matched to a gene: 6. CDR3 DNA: TGTGCCACCAGCAGAGCCCTAGCGGGTGGGGAGCAGTACTTC. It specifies CATSRALAGGEQYF.

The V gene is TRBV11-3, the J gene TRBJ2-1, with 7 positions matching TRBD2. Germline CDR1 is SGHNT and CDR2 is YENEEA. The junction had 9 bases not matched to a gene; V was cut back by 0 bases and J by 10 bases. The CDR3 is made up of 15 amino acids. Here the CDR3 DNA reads TGTGCCAGCAGCTTAGACCACGCGGGAGACGGAGAGCAGTTCTTC. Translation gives CASSLDHAGDGEQFF.

For the CDR3, the DNA is TGTGCCAGCAGCCACGCGCCTCGGAACAACGAGCAGTACTTC. Its protein product is CASSHAPRNNEQYF. The chain has TRBV14 and TRBJ2-7; D gene uncertain. V gave up 3 bases and J gave up 5 bases, with 14 bases separating them. Germline assignment: CDR1 SGHDN and CDR2 FVKESK. The CDR3 is 14 amino acids. The complete variable domain, with remaining parts taken from reference TRBV14 and TRBJ2-7, reads EAGVTQFPSHSVIEKGQTVTLRCDPISGHDNLYWYRRVMGKEIKFLLHFVKESKQDESGMPNNRFLAERTGGTYSTLKVQPAELEDSGVYFCASSHAPRNNEQYFGPGTRLTVT.

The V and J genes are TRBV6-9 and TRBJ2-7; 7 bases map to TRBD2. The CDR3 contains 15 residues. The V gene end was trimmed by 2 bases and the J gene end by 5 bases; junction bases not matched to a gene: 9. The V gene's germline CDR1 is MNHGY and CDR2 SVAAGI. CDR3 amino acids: CASSYKGGSGDEQYF. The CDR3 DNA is TGTGCCAGCAGTTATAAAGGCGGGAGCGGGGACGAGCAGTACTTC.

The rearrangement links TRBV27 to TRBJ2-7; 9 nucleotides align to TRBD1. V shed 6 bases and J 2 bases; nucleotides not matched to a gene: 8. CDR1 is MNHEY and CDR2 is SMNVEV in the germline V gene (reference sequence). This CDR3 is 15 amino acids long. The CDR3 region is CASSVGQGKPYEQYF. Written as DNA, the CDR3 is TGTGCCAGCAGCGTAGGACAGGGGAAGCCCTACGAGCAGTACTTC.

The CDR3 DNA is TGTGCCAGCAGCTTCCTAGCGGGAGGGAGGTACGAGCAGTACTTC. Protein product: CASSFLAGGRYEQYF. This chain joins TRBV7-2 and TRBJ2-7; 12 bases are shared with TRBD2. The germline CDR1 and CDR2 sequences are SGHTA and FQGNSA. The CDR3 sequence is 15 residues long. The V segment lost 3 bases and the J segment 4 bases; nucleotides outside the gene matches: 4.

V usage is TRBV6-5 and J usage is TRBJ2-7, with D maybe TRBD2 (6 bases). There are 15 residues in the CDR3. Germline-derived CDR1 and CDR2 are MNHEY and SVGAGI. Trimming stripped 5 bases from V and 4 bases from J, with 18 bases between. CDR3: CASSKREVLVYEQYF. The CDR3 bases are TGTGCCAGCAGTAAAAGGGAGGTACTGGTGTACGAGCAGTACTTC.

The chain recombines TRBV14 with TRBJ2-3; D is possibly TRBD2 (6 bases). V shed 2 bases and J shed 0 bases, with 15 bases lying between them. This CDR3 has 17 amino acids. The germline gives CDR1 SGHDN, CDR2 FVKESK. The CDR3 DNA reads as TGTGCCAGCAGCCAACTGGGATGGAGGGCTAGCACAGATACGCAGTATTTT. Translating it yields CASSQLGWRASTDTQYF.

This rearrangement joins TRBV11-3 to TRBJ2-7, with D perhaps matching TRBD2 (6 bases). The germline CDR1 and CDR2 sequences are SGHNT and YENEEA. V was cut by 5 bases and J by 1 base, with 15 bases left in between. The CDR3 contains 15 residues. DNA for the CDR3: TGTGCCAGCAGCCACCAATGGGGGGTGTCCTACGAGCAGTACTTC. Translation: CASSHQWGVSYEQYF.

The CDR3 coding sequence is TGTGCCAGCAGCTTGGGGACAGGGTTCTCTGGAAACACCATATATTTT. This translates into CASSLGTGFSGNTIYF. The chain recombines TRBV5-6 with TRBJ1-3; 8 bases match TRBD1. The CDR3 runs 16 residues. Germline loops: CDR1 SGHDT, CDR2 YYEEEE. V was pared by 0 bases and J by 0 bases, with 2 bases of the junction left unmatched.

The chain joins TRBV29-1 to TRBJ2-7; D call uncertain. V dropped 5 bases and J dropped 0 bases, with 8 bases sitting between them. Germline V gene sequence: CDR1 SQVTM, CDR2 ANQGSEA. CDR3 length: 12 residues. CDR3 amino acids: CSVTTGSYEQYF. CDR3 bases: TGCAGCGTTACGACGGGCTCCTACGAGCAGTACTTC.

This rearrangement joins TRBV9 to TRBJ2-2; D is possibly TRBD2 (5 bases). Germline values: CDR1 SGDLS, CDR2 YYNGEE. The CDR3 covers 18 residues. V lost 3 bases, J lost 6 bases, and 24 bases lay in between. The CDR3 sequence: CASSGTVVARTRAGELFF. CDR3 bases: TGTGCCAGCAGCGGAACAGTTGTAGCCCGCACGAGGGCCGGGGAGCTGTTTTTT.

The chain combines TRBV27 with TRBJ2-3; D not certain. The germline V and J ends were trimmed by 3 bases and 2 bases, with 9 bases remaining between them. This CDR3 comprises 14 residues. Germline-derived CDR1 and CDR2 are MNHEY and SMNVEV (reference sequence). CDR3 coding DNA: TGTGCCAGCAGTTTTTCGGTCGTCACAGATACGCAGTATTTT. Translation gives CASSFSVVTDTQYF.

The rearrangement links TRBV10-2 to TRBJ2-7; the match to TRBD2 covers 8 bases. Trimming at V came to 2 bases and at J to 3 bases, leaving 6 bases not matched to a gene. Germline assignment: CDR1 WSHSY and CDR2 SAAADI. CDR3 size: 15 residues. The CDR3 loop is CASSEPGTSNYEQYF. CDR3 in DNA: TGCGCCAGCAGTGAGCCCGGGACTAGTAACTACGAGCAGTACTTC.